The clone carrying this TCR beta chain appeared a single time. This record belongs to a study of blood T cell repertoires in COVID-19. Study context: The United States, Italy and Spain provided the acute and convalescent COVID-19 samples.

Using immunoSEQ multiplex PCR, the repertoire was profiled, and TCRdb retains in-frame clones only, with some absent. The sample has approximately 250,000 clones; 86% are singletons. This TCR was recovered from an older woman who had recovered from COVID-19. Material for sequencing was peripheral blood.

CDR3 DNA sequence: TGCGCCAGCAGCCAAGTTTCTGCGGCAGCAGAAAAACTGTTTTTT. Its protein is CASSQVSAAAEKLFF. The rearrangement links TRBV4-3 to TRBJ1-4; D not certain. V lost 1 base, J lost 8 bases, and 14 bases lay in between. The CDR3 runs to 15 residues. CDR1 LGHNA and CDR2 YSLEER come from the germline V gene.